Following are 13 T cell receptor beta chains from one sample sequenced in a study of identical twins. TCRdb passed the 5' RACE reads through MiXCR, listing each CDR3 protein once. The table records a few hundred thousand distinct CDR3 sequences, about 18% of them present only once. Sequencing was done on a sample of naive T cells sorted from blood. All receptors come from a man aged 50-60 years in good health.

This clonotype came up a few times. The chain couples TRBV29-1 to TRBJ2-7, with D perhaps matching TRBD1 (5 bases). Germline-derived CDR1 and CDR2 are SQVTM and ANQGSEA. The CDR3 is 13 residues long. Trimming stripped 4 bases from V and 3 bases from J, with 13 bases between. The CDR3 here is CSVVQENYYEQYF. The CDR3 nucleotides read TGCAGCGTTGTACAGGAGAATTACTACGAGCAGTACTTC.

The chain joins TRBV27 to TRBJ2-1; 8 bases align to TRBD1. Per germline, CDR1 MNHEY and CDR2 SMNVEV (reference sequence). There are 16 residues in the CDR3. Losses at the gene ends were 2 bases for V and 2 bases for J; bases not matched to a gene: 5. The CDR3 loop reads CASSLRTGGPYNEQFF. CDR3 DNA: TGTGCCAGCAGTTTACGAACAGGGGGGCCCTACAATGAGCAGTTCTTC.

The gene calls are TRBV15 and TRBJ2-7; D may be TRBD1 (6 bases). In germline, CDR1 is LNHNV, CDR2 YYDKDF (reference sequence). This CDR3 region has 14 residues. Deletions cut 0 bases from V and 7 bases from J, with 13 bases between. The CDR3 DNA sequence: TGTGCCACCAGCAGAGAGGGCAGGGGACGGGAGCAGTACTTC. It encodes CATSREGRGREQYF.

The chain links TRBV5-1 to TRBJ2-5; a weak D match, TRBD2 (5 bases). Germline V gives CDR1 SGHRS, CDR2 YFSETQ. This CDR3 comprises 15 residues. The germline V and J ends were trimmed by 2 bases and 2 bases, with 13 bases remaining between them. Here the CDR3 DNA reads TGCGCCAGCAGCTTTGAGGCGCGGAGGCAAGAGACCCAGTACTTC. This translates into CASSFEARRQETQYF.

The chain employs TRBV12-3 or TRBV12-4 and TRBJ1-5; D is unclear. Trimming removed 5 bases from V and 4 bases from J, with 18 bases in between. This CDR3 contains 16 residues. The DNA for the CDR3 is TGTGCCAGCAGTCTCGGACCGGTCACGAGGAATCAGCCCCAGCATTTT. Protein product: CASSLGPVTRNQPQHF.

The rearrangement uses TRBV6-5 and TRBJ1-2; TRBD1 matches at 9 bases. CDR3 length equals 14 residues. V was pared by 0 bases and J by 7 bases, with 3 bases of the junction left unmatched. Germline values: CDR1 MNHEY, CDR2 SVGAGI. CDR3 loop: CASSYSGQGFGYTF. The CDR3 nucleotides read TGTGCCAGCAGTTACTCGGGACAGGGATTTGGCTACACCTTC.

In this sample, this clonotype turned up many times. This rearrangement joins TRBV20-1 to TRBJ2-7, with TRBD1 as a possible D gene (6 bases). The CDR3 has 11 residues. The germline gives CDR1 DFQATT, CDR2 SNEGSKA (reference sequence). Trimming took 6 bases from V and 6 from J, leaving 12 bases between them. CDR3 loop: CSANQGREQYF. CDR3 coding DNA: TGCAGTGCCAACCAGGGGCGCGAGCAGTACTTC.

The chain employs TRBV7-8 and TRBJ1-3; D ambiguous. Trimming shortened V by 5 bases and J by 0 bases, and 17 bases separated the two germline ends. The CDR3 is 17 residues long. CDR1 is SGHVS, CDR2 FQNEAQ, per germline. This CDR3 reads CASSPVRWANSGNTIYF. CDR3 coding DNA: TGTGCCAGCAGCCCTGTCAGGTGGGCAAACTCTGGAAACACCATATATTTT.

The sample holds many counts of this clonotype. The rearrangement joins TRBV6-1 to TRBJ2-1; D uncertain. This CDR3 has 15 residues. Germline CDR1 MNHNS, CDR2 SASEGT. V was clipped by 5 bases and J by 9 bases, with 20 bases between them. CDR3 amino acids: CASSPRWMSLTEQFF. CDR3 DNA: TGTGCCAGCAGTCCCCGGTGGATGAGTCTTACTGAGCAGTTCTTC.

The chain recombines TRBV20-1 with TRBJ1-1; possible D gene TRBD1, 6 bases. This CDR3 contains 13 residues. The V and J ends lost 5 bases and 11 bases respectively, with 21 bases between them. The germline CDR1 and CDR2 sequences are DFQATT and SNEGSKA (reference sequence). CDR3 DNA sequence: TGCAGTGCTGCCCGAACGTCGGGGGCTGGGGCTTTCTTT. Encoded protein: CSAARTSGAGAFF.

The V call is TRBV4-3, the J call TRBJ2-7, with 9 bases aligning to TRBD1. CDR1 LGHNA and CDR2 YSLEER come from the germline V gene. This CDR3 region has 17 residues. J was trimmed by 4 bases and V by 4 bases; bases with no gene match: 14. The CDR3 coding sequence is TGCGCCAGCAGCCGATCCGCCGGGACAGGGAGTGTGTACGAGCAGTACTTC. Its protein is CASSRSAGTGSVYEQYF.

This clonotype was found a few times. This chain links TRBV3-1 with TRBJ1-2; D is uncertain. Trimming stripped 3 bases from V and 2 bases from J, with 7 bases between. Per the germline V gene, CDR1 is LGHDT and CDR2 is YNNKEL (reference sequence). This CDR3 region has 13 residues. Here the CDR3 reads CASSHSQNYGYTF. CDR3 bases: TGTGCCAGCAGCCATAGTCAGAACTATGGCTACACCTTC.

This clonotype was counted many times. The V gene is TRBV12-3 or TRBV12-4, the J gene TRBJ1-3; TRBD1 agrees at 7 bases. The length of the CDR3 is 14 residues. Trimming removed 6 bases from V and 4 bases from J; junction bases left unmatched: 6. Here the CDR3 DNA reads TGTGCCAGCAGACAAACAGGGGAGGGAAACACCATATATTTT. This codes for CASRQTGEGNTIYF.